This T cell receptor beta chain was profiled in a study of T cell responses to AZD1222 COVID-19 vaccine. Study results and limitations: Seropositive status at baseline applied to only five or six AZD1222 recipients.

This table comes from immunoSEQ multiplex PCR, and its TCRdb copy is limited to in-frame clones, with some not included. The data hold 150,000 to 200,000 clones, with 88% observed a single time. Comments on this clone: Its antigen remains unidentified.

The CDR3 totals 15 residues. V was cut by 1 base and J by 0 bases, with 7 bases left in between. The germline V gene has CDR1 LNHNV and CDR2 YYDKDF (reference sequence). The V call is TRBV15, the J call TRBJ2-1; D is uncertain. Sequencing was performed on peripheral blood, taken on day 0 of AZD1222 vaccination. The clonotype was recovered from an adult in good health. The CDR3 spells CATSRAGDSYNEQFF. The CDR3 coding sequence is TGTGCCACCAGCAGAGCTGGAGACTCCTACAATGAGCAGTTCTTC.